This T cell receptor (beta chain) was sequenced during a study of identical twins. TCRdb re-called the 5' RACE reads with MiXCR, one entry per CDR3 protein. The table lists 450,000 or so distinct CDR3 sequences, approximately 17% of them singletons, with less than 15% in the top ten. The CDR3 totals 13 residues. The V and J ends lost 1 base and 5 bases respectively, with 7 bases between them. Per the germline V gene, CDR1 is MNHEY and CDR2 is SMNVEV (reference sequence). Points from the study as a whole: Within twin pairs, the out-of-frame alpha sequences they shared showed excess low generation probability.

This clonotype was counted ten times or more. Its antigen is undetermined. The specimen was naive T cells sorted from blood. The clonotype comes from a middle-aged man in good health. This chain uses TRBV27 with TRBJ2-3; a possible D gene is TRBD1 (6 bases). This chain's CDR3 is CASSLFRGDTQYF. CDR3 DNA sequence: TGTGCCAGCAGTTTATTCAGGGGAGATACGCAGTATTTT.